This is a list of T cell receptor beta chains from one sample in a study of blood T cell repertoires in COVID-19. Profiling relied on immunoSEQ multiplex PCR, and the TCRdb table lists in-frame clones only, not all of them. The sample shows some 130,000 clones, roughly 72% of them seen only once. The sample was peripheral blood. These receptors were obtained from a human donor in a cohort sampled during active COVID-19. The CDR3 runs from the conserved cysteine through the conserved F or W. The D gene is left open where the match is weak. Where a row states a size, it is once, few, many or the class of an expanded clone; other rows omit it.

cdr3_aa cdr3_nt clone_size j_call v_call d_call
CASLPGTGAHYEQYF TGTGCCAGCCTCCCCGGGACAGGGGCACACTACGAGCAGTACTTC . TRBJ2-7 TRBV28 TRBD1
CASSESSGNTIYF TGTGCCAGCAGTGAGAGCTCTGGAAACACCATATATTTT . TRBJ1-3 TRBV12-3/TRBV12-4 .
CASSQRQGDTQGYTF TGTGCCAGCAGCCAGCGACAGGGAGATACTCAGGGCTACACCTTC . TRBJ1-2 TRBV3-1/TRBV3-2 TRBD1
CASSLRLAGVNYEQYF TGTGCCAGCAGCTTAAGACTAGCGGGGGTAAACTACGAGCAGTACTTC . TRBJ2-7 TRBV5-5 TRBD2
CSVKQGPPEAFF TGCAGCGTAAAACAGGGGCCCCCCGAAGCTTTCTTT . TRBJ1-1 TRBV29-1 TRBD1
CATSGRAGNANYGYTF TGTGCCACCAGCGGTCGGGCGGGGAACGCTAACTATGGCTACACCTTC . TRBJ1-2 TRBV15 .
CASTPVGTGDATNSGNTIYF TGTGCCAGTACTCCGGTTGGGACAGGGGACGCTACTAACTCTGGAAACACCATATATTTT . TRBJ1-3 TRBV19 TRBD1
CASSLGTGIGVGETQYF TGTGCCAGCAGCTTGGGGACAGGGATCGGTGTTGGGGAGACCCAGTACTTC . TRBJ2-5 TRBV7-2 TRBD1
CASSFWDRVNSPLHF TGTGCCAGCAGTTTTTGGGACAGGGTTAATTCACCCCTCCACTTT . TRBJ1-6 TRBV28 TRBD1
CASSVGLSVNEQFF TGTGCCAGCAGTGTTGGATTAAGCGTCAATGAGCAGTTCTTC few TRBJ2-1 TRBV2 .
CASSLGATGNTEAFF TGTGCCAGCAGCTTAGGAGCGACAGGGAACACTGAAGCTTTCTTT . TRBJ1-1 TRBV11-3 .
CASSLAFSGGEETQYF TGTGCCAGCAGCTTAGCGTTTTCGGGGGGGGAAGAGACCCAGTACTTC . TRBJ2-5 TRBV7-7 TRBD2
CASSLDQGTYSRSYNSPLHF TGTGCCAGCAGCTTAGACCAAGGGACATATTCACGTTCCTATAATTCACCCCTCCACTTT . TRBJ1-6 TRBV7-6 .
CASSSWTEDSEAFF TGTGCCAGCAGTTCATGGACAGAAGATTCCGAAGCTTTCTTT . TRBJ1-1 TRBV6-2/TRBV6-3 .
CASSMAGGAYEQYF TGCGCCAGCAGTATGGCGGGGGGGGCCTACGAGCAGTACTTC . TRBJ2-7 TRBV5-1 TRBD2
CASSTTKGTDTQYF TGTGCCAGCAGCACTACCAAGGGCACAGATACGCAGTATTTT . TRBJ2-3 TRBV7-8 .
CASSQTSGGETQYF TGTGCCAGCAGCCAAACTAGCGGGGGAGAGACCCAGTACTTC . TRBJ2-5 TRBV3-1/TRBV3-2 TRBD2
CASRHLLGSASEAFF TGTGCCAGCAGACACCTACTAGGGTCAGCCAGTGAAGCTTTCTTT few TRBJ1-1 TRBV6-5 .
CASSSFRQGGNTEAFF TGTGCCAGCAGCTCCTTTAGACAGGGAGGGAACACTGAAGCTTTCTTT . TRBJ1-1 TRBV5-4 TRBD1
CASSLVSSGGADTQYF TGTGCCAGCAGCTTGGTCTCTAGCGGGGGGGCAGATACGCAGTATTTT . TRBJ2-3 TRBV5-6 TRBD2
CASSKGQGRYTEAFF TGTGCCAGCAGCAAGGGACAGGGGAGGTACACTGAAGCTTTCTTT . TRBJ1-1 TRBV9 TRBD1
CASSLEGVYGYTF TGTGCCAGCAGCTTGGAAGGGGTCTATGGCTACACCTTC . TRBJ1-2 TRBV5-8 .
CASSSPPPGLAGGLETQYF TGTGCCAGCAGCTCACCCCCACCGGGACTAGCGGGGGGGCTCGAGACCCAGTACTTC . TRBJ2-5 TRBV14 TRBD2
CASSQAGTGIQETQYF TGCGCCAGCAGCCAGGCCGGGACAGGGATACAAGAGACCCAGTACTTC . TRBJ2-5 TRBV4-1 TRBD1
CASSEGLSTDTQYF TGTGCCAGCAGTGAGGGCCTTAGCACAGATACGCAGTATTTT . TRBJ2-3 TRBV6-1 .
CASSPASGGVTDTQYF TGTGCCAGCAGTCCGGCGAGCGGGGGGGTCACAGATACGCAGTATTTT . TRBJ2-3 TRBV2 TRBD2
CASSDTGSSYGYTF TGTGCCAGTAGCGATACAGGGAGTTCCTATGGCTACACCTTC . TRBJ1-2 TRBV19 .
CASRGGGAQTQYF TGTGCCAGCAGGGGAGGGGGAGCGCAGACCCAGTACTTC . TRBJ2-5 TRBV7-2 .
CASSREGTNEKLFF TGCGCCAGCAGCCGGGAGGGAACTAATGAAAAACTGTTTTTT . TRBJ1-4 TRBV5-1 .
CASSRPGLPYNEQFF TGCGCCAGCAGCAGACCGGGACTACCCTACAATGAGCAGTTCTTC once TRBJ2-1 TRBV5-1 TRBD2
CSVEAGGYSETQYF TGCAGCGTTGAAGCGGGGGGATACTCCGAGACCCAGTACTTC . TRBJ2-5 TRBV29-1 TRBD2
CASSSGQGLGNQPQHF TGTGCCAGCAGTTCGGGACAGGGTCTCGGCAATCAGCCCCAGCATTTT . TRBJ1-5 TRBV2 TRBD1
CASSPLSDSSPLHF TGTGCCAGCAGCCCCCTCAGCGACAGCTCACCCCTCCACTTT . TRBJ1-6 TRBV5-4 .
CATTHEKGRTANYGYTF TGTGCCACCACTCATGAAAAGGGGCGGACAGCTAACTATGGCTACACCTTC . TRBJ1-2 TRBV24-1 .
CASSLRTSEGDEQFF TGTGCCAGCAGCTTGAGGACTAGCGAGGGCGATGAGCAGTTCTTC few TRBJ2-1 TRBV7-6 TRBD2
CASSRAGTGGINEQFF TGTGCCAGCTCACGAGCCGGGACAGGGGGCATCAATGAGCAGTTCTTC . TRBJ2-1 TRBV18 TRBD1
CATQQGWQETQYF TGTGCCACCCAACAGGGTTGGCAAGAGACCCAGTACTTC . TRBJ2-5 TRBV10-3 .
CASSPPGGWQETQYF TGTGCCAGCAGCCCCCCGGGGGGCTGGCAAGAGACCCAGTACTTC . TRBJ2-5 TRBV3-1/TRBV3-2 .
CASSLYPTSGEQYF TGTGCCAGCAGTTTATATCCAACATCGGGCGAGCAGTACTTC once TRBJ2-7 TRBV28 .
CAWAGMGGVSSYNEQFF TGTGCCTGGGCCGGAATGGGGGGGGTGAGCTCCTACAATGAGCAGTTCTTC . TRBJ2-1 TRBV30 TRBD2
CASSSLGLAQETQYF TGTGCCAGCAGCTCCCTAGGACTAGCCCAAGAGACCCAGTACTTC . TRBJ2-5 TRBV5-5 TRBD2
CASRGTGRGNTIYF TGTGCCAGCAGAGGGACAGGGCGAGGAAACACCATATATTTT . TRBJ1-3 TRBV6-5 TRBD1
CASSLLYRASGNTIYF TGTGCCAGCAGCTTACTCTACAGGGCAAGCGGAAACACCATATATTTT . TRBJ1-3 TRBV11-2 .
CASSLIEEDQPQHF TGTGCCAGCAGTTTGATAGAGGAGGACCAGCCCCAGCATTTT . TRBJ1-5 TRBV28 .
CASSKASRGTVMHEQYF TGTGCCAGCAGCAAAGCCAGTCGCGGGACAGTGATGCACGAGCAGTACTTC . TRBJ2-7 TRBV21-1 .
CASIPTGGSGEKLFF TGCGCCAGCATCCCCACAGGGGGCTCTGGGGAAAAACTGTTTTTT . TRBJ1-4 TRBV4-1 TRBD1
CASRRYRSSSYEQYF TGTGCCAGCAGAAGATACAGGAGCAGCTCCTACGAGCAGTACTTC . TRBJ2-7 TRBV6-5 .
CASSTQGGSYNSPLHF TGTGCCAGCAGCACACAGGGGGGCTCCTATAATTCACCCCTCCACTTT . TRBJ1-6 TRBV7-8 TRBD1